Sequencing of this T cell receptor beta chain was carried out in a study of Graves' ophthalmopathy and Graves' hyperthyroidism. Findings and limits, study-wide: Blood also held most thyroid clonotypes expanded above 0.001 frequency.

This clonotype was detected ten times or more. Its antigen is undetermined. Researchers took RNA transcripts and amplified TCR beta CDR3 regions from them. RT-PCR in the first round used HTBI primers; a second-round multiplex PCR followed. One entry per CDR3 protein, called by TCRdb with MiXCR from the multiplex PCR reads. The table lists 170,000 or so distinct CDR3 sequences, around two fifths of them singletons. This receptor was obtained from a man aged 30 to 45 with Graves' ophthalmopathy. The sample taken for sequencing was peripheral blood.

CDR3 region: CASTRLGGQQETQYF. In DNA, the CDR3 is TGTGCCAGCACCCGATTGGGGGGACAACAAGAGACCCAGTACTTC. This sequence joins TRBV7-8 and TRBJ2-5, with D perhaps TRBD1 or TRBD2 (6 bases each). V was cut by 7 bases and J by 2 bases, with 17 bases left in between. This CDR3 has 15 amino acids. Germline CDR1 and CDR2: SGHVS and FQNEAQ.